This T cell receptor beta chain was sequenced in a study of blood T cell repertoires in COVID-19. Study details: Acute and convalescent COVID-19 specimens originated in the United States, Italy and Spain.

The protocol was immunoSEQ multiplex PCR, while the TCRdb copy is restricted to in-frame clones and leaves out a portion. This table holds about 150,000 clones, more than 85% found once. V was clipped by 2 bases and J by 9 bases, with 14 bases between them. Germline V gene sequence: CDR1 SEHNR, CDR2 FQNEAQ (reference sequence). The CDR3 length is 15 residues. This receptor was identified in a man aged 50-59 years with acute or convalescent COVID-19. This sequence joins TRBV7-9 and TRBJ1-6; D is uncertain. What was sequenced was peripheral blood. The CDR3 protein is CASSLLEVTGSPLHF. In nucleotides, the CDR3 is TGTGCCAGCAGCTTATTGGAGGTGACCGGTTCACCCCTCCACTTT.